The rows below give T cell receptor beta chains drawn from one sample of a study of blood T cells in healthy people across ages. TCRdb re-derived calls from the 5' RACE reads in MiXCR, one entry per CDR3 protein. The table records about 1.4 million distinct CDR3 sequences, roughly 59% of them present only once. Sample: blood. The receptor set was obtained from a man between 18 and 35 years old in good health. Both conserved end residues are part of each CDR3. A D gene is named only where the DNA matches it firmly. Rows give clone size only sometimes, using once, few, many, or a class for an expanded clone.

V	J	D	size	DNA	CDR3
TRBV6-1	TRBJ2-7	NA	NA	TGTGCCAGCAGTGAAGCTACAGACTACGAGCAGTACTTC	CASSEATDYEQYF
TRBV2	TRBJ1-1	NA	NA	TGTGCCAGCAGGACCCGGGGAGGGAGGACTGAAGCTTTCTTT	CASRTRGGRTEAFF
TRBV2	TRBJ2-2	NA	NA	TGTGCCAGAAGGACAGCGAACACCGGGGAGCTGTTTTTT	CARRTANTGELFF
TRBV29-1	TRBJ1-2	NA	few	TGCAGCGTTAGTCCCCGCGCAGCGAGCTATGGCTACACCTTC	CSVSPRAASYGYTF
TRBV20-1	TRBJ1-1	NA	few	TGCAGTGCGATTAGGGTGAACACTGAAGCTTTCTTT	CSAIRVNTEAFF
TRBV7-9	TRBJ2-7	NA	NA	TGTGCCGGCAGCTCTATCGGTGGACAGAGAACCTACGAGCAGTACTTC	CAGSSIGGQRTYEQYF
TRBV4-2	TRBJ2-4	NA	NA	TGTGCCAGCAGCACGACTCAGCGACCGGGGAACATTCAGTACTTC	CASSTTQRPGNIQYF
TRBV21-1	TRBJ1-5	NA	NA	TGTGCCATCTATATAGGGGTTTGGAATCAGCCCCAGCATTTT	CAIYIGVWNQPQHF
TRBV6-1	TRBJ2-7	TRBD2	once	TGTGCCACCATCGGGAGGTTCCCCTACGAGCAGTACTTC	CATIGRFPYEQYF
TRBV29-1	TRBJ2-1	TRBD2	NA	TGCAGCGTGGCATCCGGGACTAGCGGGTATGAGCAGTTCTTC	CSVASGTSGYEQFF
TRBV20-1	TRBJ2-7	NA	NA	TGCAGTGCTAGCACTAGCAGCTCCTACGAGCAGTACTTC	CSASTSSSYEQYF
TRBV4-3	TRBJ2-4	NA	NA	TGCGCCAGCAGCCCTCACGCGGGACTAGCCAAAAACATTCAGTACTTC	CASSPHAGLAKNIQYF
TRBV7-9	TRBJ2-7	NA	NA	TGTGCCAGCAGCCCTACCAGGGGCGAGCAGTACTTC	CASSPTRGEQYF
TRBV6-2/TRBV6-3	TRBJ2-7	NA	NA	TGTGCCAGCAGTTTTGGCAAAACCTACGAGCAGTACTTC	CASSFGKTYEQYF
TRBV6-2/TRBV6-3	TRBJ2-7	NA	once	TGTGCCAGCAGTTTACCGGGGGGCCCCTCCTACGAGCAGTACTTC	CASSLPGGPSYEQYF
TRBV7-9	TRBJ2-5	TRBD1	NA	TGTGCCAGCAGCTATAGGGACAGACCTTGGACCCAGTACTTC	CASSYRDRPWTQYF
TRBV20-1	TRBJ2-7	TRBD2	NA	TGCAGTGCTAGAGCCGACAGCCTCGGAGCGGGAGGAGGGTACGAGCAGTACTTC	CSARADSLGAGGGYEQYF
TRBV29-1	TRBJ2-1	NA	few	TGCAGCGTTCCCCGGGGGAGCTCCTACAATGAGCAGTTCTTC	CSVPRGSSYNEQFF
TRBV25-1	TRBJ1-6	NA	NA	TGTGCCAGCAGTCCCGGGACATCCGAACATTCACCCCTCCACTTT	CASSPGTSEHSPLHF
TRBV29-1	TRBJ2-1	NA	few	TGCAGCGTTTCGGGGGCATGGGACAATGAGCAGTTCTTC	CSVSGAWDNEQFF
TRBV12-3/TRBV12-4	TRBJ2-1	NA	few	TGTGCCAGCAGTCAAGGGGAAGGGTCCTACAATGAGCAGTTCTTC	CASSQGEGSYNEQFF
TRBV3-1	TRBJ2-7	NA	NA	TGTGCCAGCAGCCAAGACGAGATAGGGTTGTACTTC	CASSQDEIGLYF
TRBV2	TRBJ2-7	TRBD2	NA	TGTGCCAGCAGTCGGCCTAGCGGGAGTCGGAACGAGCAGTACTTC	CASSRPSGSRNEQYF